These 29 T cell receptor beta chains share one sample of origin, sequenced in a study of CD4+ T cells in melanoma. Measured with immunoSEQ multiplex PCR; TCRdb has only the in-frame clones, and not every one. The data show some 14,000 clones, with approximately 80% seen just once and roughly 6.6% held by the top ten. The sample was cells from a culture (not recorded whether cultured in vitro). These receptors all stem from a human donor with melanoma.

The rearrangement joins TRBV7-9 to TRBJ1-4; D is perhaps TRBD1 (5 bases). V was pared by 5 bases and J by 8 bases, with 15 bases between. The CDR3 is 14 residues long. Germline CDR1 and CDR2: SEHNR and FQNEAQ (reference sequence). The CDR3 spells CASSRGGDREKLFF. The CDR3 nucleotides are TGTGCCAGCAGCCGGGGAGGGGACCGGGAAAAACTGTTTTTT.

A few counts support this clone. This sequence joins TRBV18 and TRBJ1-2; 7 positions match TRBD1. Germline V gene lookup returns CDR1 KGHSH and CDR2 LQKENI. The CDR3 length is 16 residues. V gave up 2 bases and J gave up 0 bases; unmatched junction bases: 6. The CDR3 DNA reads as TGTGCCAGCTCACCAGGGACAGCTCCTGCTAACTATGGCTACACCTTC. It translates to CASSPGTAPANYGYTF.

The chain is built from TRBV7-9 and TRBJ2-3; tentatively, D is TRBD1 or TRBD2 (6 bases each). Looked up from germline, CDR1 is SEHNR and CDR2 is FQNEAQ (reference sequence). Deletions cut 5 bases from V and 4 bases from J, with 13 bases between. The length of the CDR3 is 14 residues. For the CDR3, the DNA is TGTGCCAGCAGCACAATCCGGGGGCCAGATACGCAGTATTTT. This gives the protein CASSTIRGPDTQYF.

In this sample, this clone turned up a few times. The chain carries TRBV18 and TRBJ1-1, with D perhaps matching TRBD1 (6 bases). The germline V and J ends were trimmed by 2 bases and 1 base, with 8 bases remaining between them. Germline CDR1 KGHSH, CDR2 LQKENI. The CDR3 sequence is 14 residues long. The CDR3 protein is CASSPNRENTEAFF. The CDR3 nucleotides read TGTGCCAGCTCACCAAACAGGGAGAACACTGAAGCTTTCTTT.

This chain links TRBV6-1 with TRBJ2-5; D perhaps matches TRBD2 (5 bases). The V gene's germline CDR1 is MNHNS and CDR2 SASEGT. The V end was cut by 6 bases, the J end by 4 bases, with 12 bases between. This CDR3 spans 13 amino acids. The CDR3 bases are TGTGCCAGCAGCTCTAGGAGCGGAGAGACCCAGTACTTC. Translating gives CASSSRSGETQYF.

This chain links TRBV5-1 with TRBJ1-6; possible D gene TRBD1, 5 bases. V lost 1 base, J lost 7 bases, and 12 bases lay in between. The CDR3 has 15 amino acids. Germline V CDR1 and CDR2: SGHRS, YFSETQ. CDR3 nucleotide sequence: TGCGCCAGCAGCTTGAGGGGAGGGAGAAATTCACCCCTCCACTTT. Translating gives CASSLRGGRNSPLHF.

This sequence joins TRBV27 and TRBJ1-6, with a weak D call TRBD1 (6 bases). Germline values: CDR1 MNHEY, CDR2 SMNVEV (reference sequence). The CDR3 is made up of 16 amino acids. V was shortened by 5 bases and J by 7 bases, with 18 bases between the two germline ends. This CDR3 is CASSPTRQVRNSPLHF. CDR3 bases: TGTGCCAGCAGTCCCACCCGACAGGTTAGAAATTCACCCCTCCACTTT.

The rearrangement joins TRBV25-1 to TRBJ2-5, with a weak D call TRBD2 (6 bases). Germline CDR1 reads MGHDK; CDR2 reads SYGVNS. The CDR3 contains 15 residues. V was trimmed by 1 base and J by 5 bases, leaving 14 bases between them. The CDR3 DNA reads TGTGCCAGCAGTGAATCCGGGACTGGGATGGAGACCCAGTACTTC. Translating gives CASSESGTGMETQYF.

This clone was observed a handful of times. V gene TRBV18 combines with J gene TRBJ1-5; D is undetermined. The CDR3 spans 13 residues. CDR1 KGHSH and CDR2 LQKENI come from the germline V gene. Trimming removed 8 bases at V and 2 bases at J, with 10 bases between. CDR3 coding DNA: TGTGCCAGCGCCCGGGCGGGCAATCAGCCCCAGCATTTT. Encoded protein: CASARAGNQPQHF.

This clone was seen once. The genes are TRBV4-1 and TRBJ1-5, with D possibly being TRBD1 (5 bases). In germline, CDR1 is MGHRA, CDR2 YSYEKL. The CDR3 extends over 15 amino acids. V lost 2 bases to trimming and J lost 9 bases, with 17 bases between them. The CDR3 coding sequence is TGCGCCAGCAGCCAAAGGGCAGGGAACCGAAGGCCCCAGCATTTT. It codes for CASSQRAGNRRPQHF.

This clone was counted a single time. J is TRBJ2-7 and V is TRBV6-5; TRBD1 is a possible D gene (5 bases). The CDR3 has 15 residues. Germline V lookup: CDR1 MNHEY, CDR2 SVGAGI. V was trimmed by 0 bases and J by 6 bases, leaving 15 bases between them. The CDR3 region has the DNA TGTGCCAGCAGTTACTCACAGGCAGGGTCTCCCGAGCAGTACTTC. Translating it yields CASSYSQAGSPEQYF.

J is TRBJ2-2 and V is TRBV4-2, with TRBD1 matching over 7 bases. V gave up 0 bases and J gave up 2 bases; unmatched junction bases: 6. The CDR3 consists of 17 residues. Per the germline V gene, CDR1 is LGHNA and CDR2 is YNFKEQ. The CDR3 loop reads CASSQDPSGGNTGELFF. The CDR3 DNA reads TGTGCCAGCAGCCAAGATCCGTCAGGGGGTAACACCGGGGAGCTGTTTTTT.

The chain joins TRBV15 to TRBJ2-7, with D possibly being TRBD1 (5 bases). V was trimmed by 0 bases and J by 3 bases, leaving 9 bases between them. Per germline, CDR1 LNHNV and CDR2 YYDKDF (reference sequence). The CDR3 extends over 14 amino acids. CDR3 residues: CATSRDRVGYEQYF. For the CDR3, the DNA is TGTGCCACCAGCAGAGACAGGGTTGGCTACGAGCAGTACTTC.

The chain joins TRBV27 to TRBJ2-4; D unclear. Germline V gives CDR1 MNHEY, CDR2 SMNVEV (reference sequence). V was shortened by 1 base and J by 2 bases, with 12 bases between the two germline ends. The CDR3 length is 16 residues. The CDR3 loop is CASSLYLDSPKNIQYF. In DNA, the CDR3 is TGTGCCAGCAGTTTATATCTGGATTCCCCCAAAAACATTCAGTACTTC.

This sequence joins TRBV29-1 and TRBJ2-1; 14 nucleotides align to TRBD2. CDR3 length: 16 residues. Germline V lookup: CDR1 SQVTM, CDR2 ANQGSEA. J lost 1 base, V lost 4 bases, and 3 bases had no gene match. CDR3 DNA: TGCAGCGTTGGACTAGCGGGGGGGCAGTCCTACAATGAGCAGTTCTTC. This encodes CSVGLAGGQSYNEQFF.

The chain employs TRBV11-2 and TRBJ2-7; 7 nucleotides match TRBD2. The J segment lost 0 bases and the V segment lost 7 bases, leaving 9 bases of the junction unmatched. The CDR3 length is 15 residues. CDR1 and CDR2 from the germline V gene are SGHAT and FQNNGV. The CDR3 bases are TGTGCCAGCACCCTGGGGAGCGGGGCCTCCTACGAGCAGTACTTC. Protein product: CASTLGSGASYEQYF.

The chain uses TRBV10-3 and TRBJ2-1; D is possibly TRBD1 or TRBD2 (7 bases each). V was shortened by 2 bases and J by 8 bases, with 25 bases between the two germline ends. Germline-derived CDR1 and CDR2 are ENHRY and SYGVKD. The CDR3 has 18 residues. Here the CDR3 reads CAISEPTPPGEGADEQFF. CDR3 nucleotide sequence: TGTGCCATCAGTGAGCCGACCCCCCCTGGGGAGGGGGCAGATGAGCAGTTCTTC.

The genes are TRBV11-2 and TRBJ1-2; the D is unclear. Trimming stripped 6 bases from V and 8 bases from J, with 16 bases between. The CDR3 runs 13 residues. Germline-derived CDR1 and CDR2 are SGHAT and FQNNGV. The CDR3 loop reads CASSPIRGWGYTF. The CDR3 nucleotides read TGTGCCAGCAGTCCTATTCGGGGTTGGGGCTACACCTTC.

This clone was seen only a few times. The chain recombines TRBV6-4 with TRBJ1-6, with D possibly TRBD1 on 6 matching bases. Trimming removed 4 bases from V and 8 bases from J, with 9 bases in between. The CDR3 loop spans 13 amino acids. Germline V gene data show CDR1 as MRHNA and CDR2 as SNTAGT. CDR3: CASSVGGDSPLHF. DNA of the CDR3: TGTGCCAGCAGTGTAGGGGGGGATTCACCCCTCCACTTT.

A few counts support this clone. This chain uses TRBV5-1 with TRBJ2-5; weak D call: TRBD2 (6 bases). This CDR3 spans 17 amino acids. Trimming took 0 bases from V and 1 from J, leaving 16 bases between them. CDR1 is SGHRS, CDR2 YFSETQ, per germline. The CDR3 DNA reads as TGCGCCAGCAGCTTGGCCCCCTCCGGGAGCGGCCAAGAGACCCAGTACTTC. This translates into CASSLAPSGSGQETQYF. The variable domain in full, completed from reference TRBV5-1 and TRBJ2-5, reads KAGVTQTPRYLIKTRGQQVTLSCSPISGHRSVSWYQQTPGQGLQFLFEYFSETQRNKGNFPGRFSGRQFSNSRSEMNVSTLELGDSALYLCASSLAPSGSGQETQYFGPGTRLLVL.

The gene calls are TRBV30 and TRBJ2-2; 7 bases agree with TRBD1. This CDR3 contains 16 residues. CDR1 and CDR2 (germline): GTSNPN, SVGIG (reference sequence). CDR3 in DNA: TGTGCAACAGACAAAAGGGGGCGCGTAAACACCGGGGAGCTGTTTTTT. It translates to CATDKRGRVNTGELFF.

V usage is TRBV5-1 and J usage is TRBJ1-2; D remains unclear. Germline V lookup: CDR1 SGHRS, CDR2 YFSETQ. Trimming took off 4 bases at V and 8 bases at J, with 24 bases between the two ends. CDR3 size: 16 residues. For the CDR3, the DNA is TGCGCCAGCAGCCCCGGCGCGAGGGCCTCGGGCTACGGCTACACCTTC. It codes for CASSPGARASGYGYTF. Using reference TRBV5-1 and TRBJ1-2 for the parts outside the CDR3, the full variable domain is KAGVTQTPRYLIKTRGQQVTLSCSPISGHRSVSWYQQTPGQGLQFLFEYFSETQRNKGNFPGRFSGRQFSNSRSEMNVSTLELGDSALYLCASSPGARASGYGYTFGSGTRLTVV.

CDR3 coding DNA: TGTGCCAGCACCACCAACCGAAGGAGCTCCTACAATGAGCAGTTCTTC. Protein: CASTTNRRSSYNEQFF. This chain connects TRBV27 to TRBJ2-1; unclear D gene. Germline CDR1 reads MNHEY; CDR2 reads SMNVEV (reference sequence). V dropped 7 bases and J dropped 0 bases, with 16 bases sitting between them. This CDR3 comprises 16 residues.

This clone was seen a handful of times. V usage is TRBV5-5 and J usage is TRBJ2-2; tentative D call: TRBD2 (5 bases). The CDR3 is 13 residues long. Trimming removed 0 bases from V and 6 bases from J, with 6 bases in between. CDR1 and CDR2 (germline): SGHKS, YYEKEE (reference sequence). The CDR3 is CASSLVRAGELFF. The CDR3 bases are TGTGCCAGCAGCTTGGTGAGGGCCGGGGAGCTGTTTTTT.

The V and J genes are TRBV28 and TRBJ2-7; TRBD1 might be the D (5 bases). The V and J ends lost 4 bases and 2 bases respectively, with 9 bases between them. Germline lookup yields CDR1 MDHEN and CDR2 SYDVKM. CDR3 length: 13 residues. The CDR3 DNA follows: TGTGCCAGCAGTTCCCAGGGTCCCTACGAGCAGTACTTC. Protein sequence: CASSSQGPYEQYF.

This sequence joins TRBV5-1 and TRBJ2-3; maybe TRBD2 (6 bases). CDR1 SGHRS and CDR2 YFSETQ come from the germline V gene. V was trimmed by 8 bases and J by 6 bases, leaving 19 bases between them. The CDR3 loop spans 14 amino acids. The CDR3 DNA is TGCGCCAGTAGCGACGGGACTCTCGGCGATACGCAGTATTTT. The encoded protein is CASSDGTLGDTQYF.

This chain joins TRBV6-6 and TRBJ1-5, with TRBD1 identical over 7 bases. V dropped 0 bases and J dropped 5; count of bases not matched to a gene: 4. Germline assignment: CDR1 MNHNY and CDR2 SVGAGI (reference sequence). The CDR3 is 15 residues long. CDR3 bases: TGTGCCAGCAGTTACTCCAGACAGGGAGATCAGCCCCAGCATTTT. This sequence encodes CASSYSRQGDQPQHF.

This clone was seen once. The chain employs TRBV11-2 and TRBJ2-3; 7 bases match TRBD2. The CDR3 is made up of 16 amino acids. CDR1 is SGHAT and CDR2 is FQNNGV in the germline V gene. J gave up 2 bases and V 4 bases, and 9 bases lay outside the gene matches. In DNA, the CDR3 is TGTGCCAGCAGCTCGAGACTAGCTCAGCACACAGATACGCAGTATTTT. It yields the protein CASSSRLAQHTDTQYF.

CDR3 loop: CASSVGGGDSYEQYF. The CDR3 DNA reads as TGTGCCAGCAGCGTAGGCGGGGGAGACTCCTACGAGCAGTACTTC. This chain connects TRBV9 to TRBJ2-7, with 7 bases matching TRBD2. Per germline, CDR1 SGDLS and CDR2 YYNGEE. With V trimmed by 0 bases and J by 0 bases, 3 bases remained unmatched. The CDR3 totals 15 residues. The full variable domain, in which reference TRBV9 and TRBJ2-7 provide the parts outside the CDR3, is DSGVTQTPKHLITATGQRVTLRCSPRSGDLSVYWYQQSLDQGLQFLIQYYNGEERAKGNILERFSAQQFPDLHSELNLSSLELGDSALYFCASSVGGGDSYEQYFGPGTRLTVT.